Listed below are T cell receptor beta chains from one sample, sequenced in a study of beta chain features in type 1 diabetes. Only in-frame clones appear in the TCRdb table, and some are missing; sequencing was by immunoSEQ multiplex PCR. The table shows a few hundred thousand clones, with around 10% occurring only once. The sample comprised naive CD4+ T cells from blood. The receptors were gathered from a young woman in good health. Each CDR3 is given with its conserved first and last residue. D genes are given only for firm matches. Not all rows give a size; the values are once, few, many and, for expanded clones, a class.

v_call	clone_size	d_call	j_call	cdr3_aa	cdr3_nt
TRBV6-6	few	.	TRBJ2-5	CASSYLQGTQYF	TGTGCCAGCAGTTACTTACAGGGGACCCAGTACTTC
TRBV15	many	TRBD2	TRBJ2-7	CATSRGLAGVEQYF	TGTGCCACCAGCAGGGGGCTAGCGGGAGTCGAGCAGTACTTC
TRBV6-5	few	.	TRBJ1-3	CATGQRGNTIYF	TGTGCCACCGGACAAAGAGGAAACACCATATATTTT
TRBV10-1	few	TRBD2	TRBJ2-7	CASSDRLAGKHEQYF	TGCGCCAGCAGTGACCGACTAGCGGGGAAGCACGAGCAGTACTTC
TRBV19	.	.	TRBJ1-1	CATASGDNTEAFF	TGTGCCACGGCCTCCGGGGATAACACTGAAGCTTTCTTT
TRBV5-4	.	TRBD1	TRBJ2-7	CASSFGQGRADEQYF	TGTGCCAGCAGCTTCGGACAGGGGAGGGCAGACGAGCAGTACTTC
TRBV9	.	.	TRBJ2-1	CASSAPGSSYNEQFF	TGTGCCAGCAGCGCCCCAGGAAGCTCCTACAATGAGCAGTTCTTC
TRBV27	once	TRBD1	TRBJ1-1	CASSLTGETEAFF	TGTGCCAGCAGTTTAACAGGGGAAACTGAAGCTTTCTTT
TRBV14	few	.	TRBJ2-7	CASSQERTSRGQYF	TGTGCCAGCAGCCAAGAGAGGACCAGCCGGGGGCAGTACTTC
TRBV5-1	.	TRBD2	TRBJ2-1	CASSLALAGPANEQFF	TGCGCCAGCAGCTTGGCTCTAGCGGGGCCTGCCAATGAGCAGTTCTTC
TRBV28	.	.	TRBJ1-5	CASSFGGNQPQHF	TGTGCCAGCAGTTTCGGGGGAAATCAGCCCCAGCATTTT
TRBV2	.	.	TRBJ1-6	CASNRELDSPLHF	TGTGCCAGTAACAGGGAGTTGGATTCACCCCTCCACTTT
TRBV4-1	.	TRBD1	TRBJ2-7	CASSQEVPRAGGVGEQYF	TGCGCCAGCAGCCAAGAAGTCCCCCGGGCAGGGGGCGTTGGCGAGCAGTACTTC
TRBV9	.	TRBD2	TRBJ2-1	CASSVSGIYNEQFF	TGTGCCAGCAGCGTTAGCGGGATCTACAATGAGCAGTTCTTC
TRBV7-9	many	.	TRBJ1-1	CASSLEQNTEAFF	TGTGCCAGCAGCTTAGAACAGAACACTGAAGCTTTCTTT
TRBV28	few	.	TRBJ1-2	CASSLDSLYGYTF	TGTGCCAGCAGTCTAGACAGTCTCTATGGCTACACCTTC
TRBV18	.	TRBD2	TRBJ2-1	CASSLRGPSVASGRAYEQFF	TGTGCCAGCTCACTTCGCGGACCAAGTGTGGCTAGCGGGAGGGCCTATGAGCAGTTCTTC
TRBV7-9	many	.	TRBJ2-5	CASSLLSNQETQYF	TGTGCCAGCAGCTTATTGTCTAATCAAGAGACCCAGTACTTC
TRBV14	.	TRBD1	TRBJ1-1	CASSQRTGGDTEAFF	TGTGCCAGCAGCCAGAGGACAGGGGGAGACACTGAAGCTTTCTTT
TRBV5-1	.	TRBD1	TRBJ1-1	CASSSGQGGEAFF	TGCGCCAGCAGCTCCGGACAGGGAGGCGAAGCTTTCTTT
TRBV15	.	.	TRBJ1-2	CATSRERGGYTF	TGTGCCACCAGCAGGGAAAGGGGTGGCTACACCTTC
TRBV7-9	few	TRBD1	TRBJ2-1	CASSQGPEGAQFF	TGTGCCAGCAGCCAAGGACCCGAGGGGGCGCAGTTCTTC
TRBV5-4	.	TRBD1	TRBJ1-1	CASRGTGETNTEAFF	TGTGCCAGCAGGGGGACAGGGGAGACGAACACTGAAGCTTTCTTT
TRBV11-2	.	.	TRBJ1-6	CASRPPNGGYSPLHF	TGTGCCAGCAGGCCACCCAACGGAGGGTATTCACCCCTCCACTTT
TRBV5-1	.	TRBD1	TRBJ1-1	CASSTGQGALSTEAFF	TGCGCCAGCAGCACCGGACAGGGGGCACTGAGCACTGAAGCTTTCTTT
TRBV6-4	few	.	TRBJ2-3	CASSEQGGDTQYF	TGTGCCAGCAGTGAGCAGGGCGGTGATACGCAGTATTTT
TRBV5-4	.	TRBD2	TRBJ2-1	CASTSGLAGNEQFF	TGTGCCAGCACCTCGGGACTAGCGGGGAATGAGCAGTTCTTC